This TCR beta chain was profiled in a study of molecular identifiers for immune sequencing clone quantification. For the study at large: Replicate RNA from around 20,000 or 100,000 naive CD8 T cells formed five aliquots; four were sequenced.

This clonotype occurred a few times. The CDR3 is made up of 16 amino acids. Germline V lookup: CDR1 SGHNT, CDR2 YYREEE (reference sequence). V was clipped by 0 bases and J by 5 bases; unmatched bases: 9. Sorted naive CD8 T cells were those defined as CD8+CD4-CCR7+CD45RA+. TCRdb re-called the PCR reads with MiXCR, one entry per CDR3 protein. In the table there are 400,000 to 600,000 distinct CDR3 sequences, about 25% of which are singletons. The sequencing input was naive CD8+ T cells from blood, with Jurkat cell RNA spiked in. Subset here: FACS-sorted CD8+CD4-CCR7+CD45RA+ naive T cells. The rearrangement joins TRBV5-4 to TRBJ2-5; 8 nucleotides match TRBD2. The TCR comes from a human donor in good health. Some libraries in this study had Jurkat cell RNA spiked in. The CDR3 protein is CASSLGRTSLAETQYF. In DNA, the CDR3 is TGTGCCAGCAGCTTGGGGAGGACTAGCTTGGCGGAGACCCAGTACTTC.